This T cell receptor (beta chain) comes out of a study of shared clonotypes between healthy human individuals. Notes on the study in general: The low donor count limited represented genetic and exposure-history diversity.

The V gene's germline CDR1 is SGHAT and CDR2 FQDESV (reference sequence). The CDR3 spans 15 residues. V shed 5 bases, J shed 5 bases, and the junction held 8 bases outside the gene matches. Deep was the level at which the assay was run. Sequencing used immunoSEQ multiplex PCR; TCRdb keeps in-frame clones, though not all of them. The table shows about 490,000 clones, with 76% occurring only once. Regarding this clone: Its antigen remains unidentified.

Specimen: PBMCs. This receptor was obtained from a woman aged 40-49 years in good health. Some clones in this sample may be carry-over from other donors' samples. This rearrangement joins TRBV11-1 to TRBJ2-1; 8 nucleotides align to TRBD2. CDR3 amino acids: CASSRGLALNNEQFF. In nucleotides, the CDR3 is TGTGCCAGCAGCCGAGGACTAGCTCTCAACAATGAGCAGTTCTTC.